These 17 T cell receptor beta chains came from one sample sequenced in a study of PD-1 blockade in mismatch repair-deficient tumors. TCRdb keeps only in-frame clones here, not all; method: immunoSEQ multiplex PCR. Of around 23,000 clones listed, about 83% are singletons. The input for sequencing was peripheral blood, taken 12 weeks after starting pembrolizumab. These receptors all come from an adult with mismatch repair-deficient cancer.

The CDR3 loop reads CASSPTLGNTGELFF. The CDR3 DNA reads as TGTGCCAGCAGCCCCACTCTCGGAAACACCGGGGAGCTGTTTTTT. This chain joins TRBV27 and TRBJ2-2; D gene unclear. Trimming pared 6 bases from V and 2 bases from J, leaving 13 bases between. The germline CDR1 and CDR2 sequences are MNHEY and SMNVEV (reference sequence). The CDR3 extends over 15 amino acids.

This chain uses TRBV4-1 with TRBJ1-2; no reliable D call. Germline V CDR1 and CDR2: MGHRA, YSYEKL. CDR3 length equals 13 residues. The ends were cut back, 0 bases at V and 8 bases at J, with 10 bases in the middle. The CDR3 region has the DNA TGCGCCAGCAGCCAAGACACCCTGGGGGGCTACACCTTC. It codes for CASSQDTLGGYTF.

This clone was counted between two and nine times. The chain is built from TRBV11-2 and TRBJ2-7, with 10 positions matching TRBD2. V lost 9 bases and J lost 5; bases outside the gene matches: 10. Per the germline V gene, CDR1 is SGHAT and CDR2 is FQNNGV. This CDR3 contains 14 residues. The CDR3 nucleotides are TGTGCCAGTACCCTAGCGGGAGAAGGCCACGAGCAGTACTTC. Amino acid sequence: CASTLAGEGHEQYF.

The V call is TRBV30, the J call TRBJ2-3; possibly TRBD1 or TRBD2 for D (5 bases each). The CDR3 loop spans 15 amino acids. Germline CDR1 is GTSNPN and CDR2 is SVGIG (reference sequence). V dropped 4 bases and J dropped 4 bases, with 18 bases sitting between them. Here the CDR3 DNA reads TGTGCCTGGATGGGTGGGGGTTCCTGGCCAGATACGCAGTATTTT. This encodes CAWMGGGSWPDTQYF.

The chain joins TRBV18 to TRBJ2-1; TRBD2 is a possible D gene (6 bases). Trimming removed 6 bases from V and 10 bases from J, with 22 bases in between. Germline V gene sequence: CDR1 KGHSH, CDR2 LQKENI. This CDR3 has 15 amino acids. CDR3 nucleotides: TGTGCCAGCTCTCGTCGGGCGGGGCTTGCGGGGGAGCAGTTCTTC. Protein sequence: CASSRRAGLAGEQFF.

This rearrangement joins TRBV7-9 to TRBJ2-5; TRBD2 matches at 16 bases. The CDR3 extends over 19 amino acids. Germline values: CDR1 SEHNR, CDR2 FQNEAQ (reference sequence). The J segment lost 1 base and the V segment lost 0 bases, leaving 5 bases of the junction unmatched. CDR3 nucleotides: TGTGCCAGCAGCTTAGCGGGACTAGCGGGAGGGGTGATCCAAGAGACCCAGTACTTC. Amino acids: CASSLAGLAGGVIQETQYF.

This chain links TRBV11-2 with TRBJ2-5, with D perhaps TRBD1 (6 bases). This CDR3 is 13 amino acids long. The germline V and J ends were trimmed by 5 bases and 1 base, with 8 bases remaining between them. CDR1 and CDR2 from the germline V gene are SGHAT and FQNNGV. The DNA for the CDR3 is TGTGCCAGCAGCACAGGGATCCAAGAGACCCAGTACTTC. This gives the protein CASSTGIQETQYF. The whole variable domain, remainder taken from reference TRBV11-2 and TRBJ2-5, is EAGVAQSPRYKIIEKRQSVAFWCNPISGHATLYWYQQILGQGPKLLIQFQNNGVVDDSQLPKDRFSAERLKGVDSTLKIQPAKLEDSAVYLCASSTGIQETQYFGPGTRLLVL.

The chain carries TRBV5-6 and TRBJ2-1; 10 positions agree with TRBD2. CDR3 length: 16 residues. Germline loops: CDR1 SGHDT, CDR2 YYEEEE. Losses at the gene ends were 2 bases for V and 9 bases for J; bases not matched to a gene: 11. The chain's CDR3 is CASSFVSGRAVSEQFF. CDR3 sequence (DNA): TGTGCCAGCAGCTTCGTAAGCGGGAGGGCCGTCAGTGAGCAGTTCTTC.

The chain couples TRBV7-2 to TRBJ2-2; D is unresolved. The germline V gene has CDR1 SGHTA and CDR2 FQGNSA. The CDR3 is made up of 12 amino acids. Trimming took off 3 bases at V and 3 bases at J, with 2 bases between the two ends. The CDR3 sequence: CASSFYTGELFF. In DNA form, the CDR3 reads TGTGCCAGCAGCTTTTACACCGGGGAGCTGTTTTTT.

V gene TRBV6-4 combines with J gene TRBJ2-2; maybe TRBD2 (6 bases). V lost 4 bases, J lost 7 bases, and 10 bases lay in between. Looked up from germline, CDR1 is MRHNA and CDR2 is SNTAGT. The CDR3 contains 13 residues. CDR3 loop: CASSVEGGGELFF. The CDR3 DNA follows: TGTGCCAGCAGTGTGGAGGGCGGCGGGGAGCTGTTTTTT.

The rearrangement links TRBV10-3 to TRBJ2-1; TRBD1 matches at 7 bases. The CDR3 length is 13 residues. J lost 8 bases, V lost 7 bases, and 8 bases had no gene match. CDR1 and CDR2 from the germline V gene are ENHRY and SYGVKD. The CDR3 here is CAIKGTAPDEQFF. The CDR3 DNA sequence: TGTGCCATCAAAGGGACAGCCCCCGATGAGCAGTTCTTC.

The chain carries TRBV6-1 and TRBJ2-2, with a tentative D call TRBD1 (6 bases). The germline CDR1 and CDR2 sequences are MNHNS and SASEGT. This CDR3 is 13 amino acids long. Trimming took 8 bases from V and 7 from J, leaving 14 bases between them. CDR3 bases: TGTGCCAGCGAACTACAGGGCTTCGGGGAGCTGTTTTTT. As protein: CASELQGFGELFF.

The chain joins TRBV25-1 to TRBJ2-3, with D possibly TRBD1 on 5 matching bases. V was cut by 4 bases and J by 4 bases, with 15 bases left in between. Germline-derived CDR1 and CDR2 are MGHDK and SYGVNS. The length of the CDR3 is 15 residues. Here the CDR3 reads CASSAKASGPDTQYF. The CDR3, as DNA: TGTGCCAGCAGTGCTAAGGCCTCAGGGCCAGATACGCAGTATTTT.

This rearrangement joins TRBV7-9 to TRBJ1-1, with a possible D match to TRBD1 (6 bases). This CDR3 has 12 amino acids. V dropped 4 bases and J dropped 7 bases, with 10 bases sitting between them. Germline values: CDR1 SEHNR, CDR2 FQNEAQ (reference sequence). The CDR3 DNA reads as TGTGCCAGCAGCTCACAGGGTTTTGAAGCTTTCTTT. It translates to CASSSQGFEAFF.

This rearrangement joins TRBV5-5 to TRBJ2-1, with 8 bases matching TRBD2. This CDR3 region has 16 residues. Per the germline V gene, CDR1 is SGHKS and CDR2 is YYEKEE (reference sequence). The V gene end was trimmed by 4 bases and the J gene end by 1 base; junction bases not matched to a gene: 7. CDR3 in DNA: TGTGCCAGCAGCCTCAGGACGGGAGGGTCCTACAATGAGCAGTTCTTC. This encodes CASSLRTGGSYNEQFF.

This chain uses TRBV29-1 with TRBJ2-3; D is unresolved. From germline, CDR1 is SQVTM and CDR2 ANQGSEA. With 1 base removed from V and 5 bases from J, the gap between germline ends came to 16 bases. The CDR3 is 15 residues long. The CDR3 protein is CSVEGWIRDQDTQYF. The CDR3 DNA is TGCAGCGTTGAAGGTTGGATAAGGGATCAAGATACGCAGTATTTT.

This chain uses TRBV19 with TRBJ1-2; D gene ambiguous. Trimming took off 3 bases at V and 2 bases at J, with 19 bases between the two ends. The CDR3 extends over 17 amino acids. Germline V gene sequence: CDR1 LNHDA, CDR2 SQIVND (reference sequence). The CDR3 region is CASSIIGRPDLNYGYTF. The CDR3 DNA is TGTGCCAGTAGTATCATAGGCAGGCCCGACCTCAACTATGGCTACACCTTC.